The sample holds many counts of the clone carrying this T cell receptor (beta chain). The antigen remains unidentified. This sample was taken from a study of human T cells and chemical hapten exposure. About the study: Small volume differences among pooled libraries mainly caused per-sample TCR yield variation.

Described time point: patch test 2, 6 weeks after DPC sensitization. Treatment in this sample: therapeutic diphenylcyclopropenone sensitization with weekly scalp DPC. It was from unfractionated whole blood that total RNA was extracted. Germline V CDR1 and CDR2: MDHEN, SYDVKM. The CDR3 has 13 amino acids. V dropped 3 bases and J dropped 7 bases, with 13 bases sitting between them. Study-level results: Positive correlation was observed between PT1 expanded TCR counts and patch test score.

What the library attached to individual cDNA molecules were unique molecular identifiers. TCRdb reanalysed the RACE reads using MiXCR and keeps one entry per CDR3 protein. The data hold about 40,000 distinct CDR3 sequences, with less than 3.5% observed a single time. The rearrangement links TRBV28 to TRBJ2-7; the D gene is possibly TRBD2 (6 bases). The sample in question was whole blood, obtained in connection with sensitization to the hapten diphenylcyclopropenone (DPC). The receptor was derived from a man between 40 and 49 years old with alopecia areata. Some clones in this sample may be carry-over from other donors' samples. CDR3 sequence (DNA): TGTGCCAGCAGTTTGGCCCTTCTAGCGGAGCAGTACTTC. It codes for CASSLALLAEQYF.